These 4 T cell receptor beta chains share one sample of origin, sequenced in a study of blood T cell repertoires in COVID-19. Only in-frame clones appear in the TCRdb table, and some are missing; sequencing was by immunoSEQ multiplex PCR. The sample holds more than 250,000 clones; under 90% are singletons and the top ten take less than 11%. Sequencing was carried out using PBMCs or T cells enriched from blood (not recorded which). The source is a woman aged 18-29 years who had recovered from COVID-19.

As DNA, the CDR3 is TGTGCCAGCTCAGAAAGGGAGGCCTCTGGAAACACCATATATTTT. Translated, it gives CASSEREASGNTIYF. The chain recombines TRBV18 with TRBJ1-3; no definite D call. Between the trimmed V and J ends, which lost 5 bases and 0 bases, there was a span of 11 bases. In germline, CDR1 is KGHSH, CDR2 LQKENI. The CDR3 runs to 15 residues.

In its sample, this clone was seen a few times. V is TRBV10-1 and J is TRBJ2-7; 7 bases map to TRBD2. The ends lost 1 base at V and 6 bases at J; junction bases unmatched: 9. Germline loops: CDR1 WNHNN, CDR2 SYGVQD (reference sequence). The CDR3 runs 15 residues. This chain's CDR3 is CASSEFPGLESEQYF. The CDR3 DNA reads TGCGCCAGCAGTGAGTTCCCTGGACTAGAATCCGAGCAGTACTTC.

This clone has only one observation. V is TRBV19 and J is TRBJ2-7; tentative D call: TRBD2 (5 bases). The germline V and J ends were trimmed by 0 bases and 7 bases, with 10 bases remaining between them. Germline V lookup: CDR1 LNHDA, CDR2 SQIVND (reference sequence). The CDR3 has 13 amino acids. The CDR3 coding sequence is TGTGCCAGTAGTATAGACCCCTCGGGGGAGCAGTACTTC. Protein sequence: CASSIDPSGEQYF.

The CDR3 DNA sequence: TGTGCCAGCAGTGAACTACAGGGAAATGAAAAACTGTTTTTT. The encoded protein is CASSELQGNEKLFF. This rearrangement joins TRBV2 to TRBJ1-4, with D maybe TRBD1 (6 bases). The CDR3 has 14 residues. The V and J ends lost 2 bases and 5 bases respectively, with 9 bases between them. The germline V gene encodes CDR1 SNHLY and CDR2 FYNNEI.